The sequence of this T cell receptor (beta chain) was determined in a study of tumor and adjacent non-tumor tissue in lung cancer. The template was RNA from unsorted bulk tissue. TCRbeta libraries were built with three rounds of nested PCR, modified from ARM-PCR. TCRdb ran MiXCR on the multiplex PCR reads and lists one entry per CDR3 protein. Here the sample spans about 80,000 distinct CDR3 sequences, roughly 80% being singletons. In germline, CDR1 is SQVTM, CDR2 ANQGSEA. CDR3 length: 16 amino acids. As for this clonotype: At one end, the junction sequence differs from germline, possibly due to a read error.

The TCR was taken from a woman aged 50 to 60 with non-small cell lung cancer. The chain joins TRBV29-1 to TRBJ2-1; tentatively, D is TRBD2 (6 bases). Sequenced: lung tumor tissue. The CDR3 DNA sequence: TGCAGCGTTGAAGATGCCGGGGGATTAAACTCCAATAAGCAGTTCTTC. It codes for CSVEDAGGLNSNKQFF.